Each of the 23 T cell receptor beta chains below was sequenced from the same sample in a study of identical twins. TCRdb processed the 5' RACE reads anew with MiXCR; each CDR3 protein has one entry. The sample lists roughly 630,000 distinct CDR3 sequences, roughly 6.6% occurring once. Another study also made use of these data, one on yellow fever vaccine responses in identical twins.

The sample comprised PBMCs. Receptors were obtained from a woman aged 18-35 years in good health.

This clonotype was observed at least ten times. This sequence joins TRBV24-1 and TRBJ2-1, with D perhaps TRBD1 or TRBD2 (6 bases each). This CDR3 comprises 16 residues. Germline CDR1 is KGHDR and CDR2 is SFDVKD. Trimming shortened V by 5 bases and J by 7 bases, and 20 bases separated the two germline ends. Here the CDR3 DNA reads TGTGCCACCAGTGGAGGGGGGAGTGGTTATACGAATGAGCAGTTCTTC. Its translation: CATSGGGSGYTNEQFF.

This clonotype has a count of ten or more. This chain uses TRBV27 with TRBJ2-3; 8 nucleotides align to TRBD2. The CDR3 covers 16 residues. J lost 3 bases, V lost 4 bases, and 9 bases had no gene match. CDR1 and CDR2 (germline): MNHEY, SMNVEV (reference sequence). CDR3 DNA: TGTGCCAGCAGTTCTAAGCGGGAGTCAACGACAGATACGCAGTATTTT. Translated: CASSSKRESTTDTQYF.

This clonotype occurred many times. V and J are TRBV7-2 and TRBJ1-2; 8 nucleotides align to TRBD1. Germline V gene data show CDR1 as SGHTA and CDR2 as FQGNSA. The V gene end was trimmed by 6 bases and the J gene end by 6 bases; junction bases not matched to a gene: 9. CDR3 length: 14 amino acids. DNA of the CDR3: TGTGCCAGCAGATTACAGGGGGTTGGTGATGGCTACACCTTC. The encoded protein is CASRLQGVGDGYTF.

This sequence joins TRBV12-3 or TRBV12-4 and TRBJ2-1, with 8 nucleotides matching TRBD2. J lost 0 bases, V lost 5 bases, and 18 bases had no gene match. CDR3 length equals 20 residues. The CDR3 nucleotides read TGTGCCAGCAGTGGCCGGGGGGTAGCGGGGCATCGAAGCTCCTACAATGAGCAGTTCTTC. Protein: CASSGRGVAGHRSSYNEQFF.

The rearrangement uses TRBV20-1 and TRBJ2-3, with 10 bases fitting TRBD1. The germline gives CDR1 DFQATT, CDR2 SNEGSKA (reference sequence). With 6 bases clipped from V and 4 bases from J, the junction kept 7 bases outside the gene matches. This CDR3 spans 14 amino acids. The CDR3 reads CSATDRGRADTQYF. Here the CDR3 DNA reads TGCAGTGCCACCGACAGGGGGCGAGCAGATACGCAGTATTTT.

This clonotype was seen more than once but under ten times. The chain recombines TRBV7-9 with TRBJ2-2; 7 nucleotides match TRBD1. The CDR3 loop spans 16 amino acids. Trimming cost V 5 bases and J 2 bases; bases outside gene matches: 8. Germline V lookup: CDR1 SEHNR, CDR2 FQNEAQ (reference sequence). CDR3 sequence (DNA): TGTGCCAGCAGCCCACCGGGACAGCTAAACACCGGGGAGCTGTTTTTT. Translation gives CASSPPGQLNTGELFF. Drawing the rest from reference TRBV7-9 and TRBJ2-2, the complete variable domain is DTGVSQNPRHKITKRGQNVTFRCDPISEHNRLYWYRQTLGQGPEFLTYFQNEAQLEKSRLLSDRFSAERPKGSFSTLEIQRTEQGDSAMYLCASSPPGQLNTGELFFGEGSRLTVL.

The chain combines TRBV4-2 with TRBJ2-1, with D tentatively TRBD2 (6 bases). CDR1 LGHNA and CDR2 YNFKEQ come from the germline V gene. The CDR3 contains 15 residues. Trimming removed 2 bases at V and 2 bases at J, with 10 bases between. In DNA form, the CDR3 reads TGTGCCAGCAGCCAACGGAGGGGTACCTACAATGAGCAGTTCTTC. Its translation: CASSQRRGTYNEQFF.

The sample holds a few counts of this clonotype. J is TRBJ2-2 and V is TRBV3-1; TRBD2 aligns across 7 bases. This CDR3 has 16 residues. V lost 1 base to trimming and J lost 1 base; unmatched junction nucleotides: 3. Germline V CDR1 and CDR2: LGHDT, YNNKEL (reference sequence). The CDR3 reads CASSQVGRWNTGELFF. CDR3 coding DNA: TGTGCCAGCAGCCAAGTCGGGAGGTGGAACACCGGGGAGCTGTTTTTT.

This clonotype was seen many times. The chain is built from TRBV20-1 and TRBJ2-5, with no clear D. Between the trimmed V and J ends, which lost 0 bases and 5 bases, there was a span of 10 bases. Looked up from germline, CDR1 is DFQATT and CDR2 is SNEGSKA (reference sequence). The CDR3 is 13 residues long. The CDR3 sequence: CSAREDGVETQYF. The CDR3 nucleotides are TGCAGTGCTAGAGAGGATGGGGTGGAGACCCAGTACTTC.

This clonotype was seen more than once but under ten times. This sequence joins TRBV20-1 and TRBJ1-3, with 8 bases matching TRBD1. The CDR3 sequence is 16 residues long. Per germline, CDR1 DFQATT and CDR2 SNEGSKA (reference sequence). V trimming: 4 bases; J trimming: 4 bases; junction bases outside the gene matches: 12. The CDR3 DNA sequence: TGCAGTGCTACGGACAGGGCTACCTCTTGGGGAAACACCATATATTTT. It codes for CSATDRATSWGNTIYF.

The chain combines TRBV20-1 with TRBJ1-2; D possibly corresponds to TRBD1 (6 bases). V was pared by 2 bases and J by 5 bases, with 9 bases between. The CDR3 spans 12 residues. Germline CDR1 DFQATT, CDR2 SNEGSKA (reference sequence). The CDR3 DNA reads as TGCAGTGCTAGATTACAGGGTTATGGCTACACCTTC. It specifies CSARLQGYGYTF.

This clonotype was seen only a few times. This chain joins TRBV20-1 and TRBJ2-1, with TRBD2 matching over 9 bases. Trimming removed 0 bases from V and 0 bases from J; junction bases left unmatched: 9. Germline V gene data show CDR1 as DFQATT and CDR2 as SNEGSKA (reference sequence). The CDR3 sequence is 18 residues long. The CDR3 DNA is TGCAGTGCTAGAGATTACGGAGCGGGGGGCTCCTCCTACAATGAGCAGTTCTTC. It yields the protein CSARDYGAGGSSYNEQFF.

This clonotype was seen a few times. This chain joins TRBV3-1 and TRBJ2-3; D not resolved. Germline CDR1 and CDR2: LGHDT and YNNKEL (reference sequence). Trimming took off 4 bases at V and 1 base at J, with 15 bases between the two ends. CDR3 length: 16 amino acids. The chain's CDR3 is CASSLLGVTGTDTQYF. In DNA form, the CDR3 reads TGTGCCAGCAGCCTTCTCGGCGTTACTGGCACAGATACGCAGTATTTT.

This clonotype was counted at least ten times. This chain uses TRBV25-1 with TRBJ2-5; D assignment may be TRBD1 or TRBD2 (5 bases each). Germline-derived CDR1 and CDR2 are MGHDK and SYGVNS. CDR3 length equals 15 residues. The V end lost 4 bases, the J end lost 5 bases, and 17 bases lay between the germline ends. For the CDR3, the DNA is TGTGCCAGCAGTGTACCGGGACGCCCGCGGGAGACCCAGTACTTC. Translating gives CASSVPGRPRETQYF. The full variable domain, rest sourced from reference TRBV25-1 and TRBJ2-5, is EADIYQTPRYLVIGTGKKITLECSQTMGHDKMYWYQQDPGMELHLIHYSYGVNSTEKGDLSSESTVSRIRTEHFPLTLESARPSHTSQYLCASSVPGRPRETQYFGPGTRLLVL.

This clonotype was seen a few times. The chain combines TRBV3-1 with TRBJ2-3; the match to TRBD2 covers 12 bases. Trimming cost V 4 bases and J 6 bases; bases outside gene matches: 8. Germline V gene lookup returns CDR1 LGHDT and CDR2 YNNKEL (reference sequence). The CDR3 has 16 amino acids. CDR3 in amino acids: CASSLGLAGTRDTQYF. The CDR3 DNA is TGTGCCAGCAGCCTAGGACTAGCGGGGACCAGGGATACGCAGTATTTT.

The CDR3 reads CSVGKLAGVWSPDTQYF. In nucleotides, the CDR3 is TGCAGCGTTGGGAAACTAGCGGGGGTATGGAGCCCAGATACGCAGTATTTT. This chain connects TRBV29-1 to TRBJ2-3; TRBD2 agrees at 11 bases. With 4 bases clipped from V and 4 bases from J, the junction kept 13 bases outside the gene matches. From germline, CDR1 is SQVTM and CDR2 ANQGSEA. This CDR3 is built from 17 residues.

The gene calls are TRBV7-9 and TRBJ2-5; 14 bases match TRBD2. V was pared by 5 bases and J by 5 bases, with 4 bases of the junction left unmatched. The CDR3 spans 15 residues. Germline V gene sequence: CDR1 SEHNR, CDR2 FQNEAQ (reference sequence). In DNA, the CDR3 is TGTGCCAGCAGCAAAGGGACTAGCGGGAGTGAGACCCAGTACTTC. Residues: CASSKGTSGSETQYF.

The chain combines TRBV10-1 with TRBJ2-3; 7 bases are a match to TRBD1. There are 14 residues in the CDR3. The trim removed 4 bases at V and 2 bases at J, leaving 3 bases unmatched. Germline V gives CDR1 WNHNN, CDR2 SYGVQD (reference sequence). The CDR3 loop reads CASSVGTVTDTQYF. Here the CDR3 DNA reads TGCGCCAGCAGTGTGGGGACAGTCACAGATACGCAGTATTTT.

J is TRBJ1-2 and V is TRBV20-1; D remains ambiguous. Germline V gene sequence: CDR1 DFQATT, CDR2 SNEGSKA (reference sequence). The V end lost 6 bases, the J end lost 8 bases, and 13 bases lay between the germline ends. The CDR3 has 11 residues. The DNA for the CDR3 is TGCAGTGCAAAGGCGGGGTACGGCTACACCTTC. This codes for CSAKAGYGYTF.

DNA for the CDR3: TGCAGTGCTAGAAAGTATTCCGGGTGGGAGCCCTACACCTTC. Residues: CSARKYSGWEPYTF. This rearrangement joins TRBV20-1 to TRBJ1-2; D gene ambiguous. Germline CDR1 DFQATT, CDR2 SNEGSKA (reference sequence). This CDR3 is built from 14 residues. Trimming pared 2 bases from V and 10 bases from J, leaving 20 bases between.

This clonotype was observed many times. The chain uses TRBV10-3 and TRBJ2-1, with a weak D call TRBD2 (5 bases). The CDR3 is 12 amino acids. Germline V gene data show CDR1 as ENHRY and CDR2 as SYGVKD. The V end was cut by 7 bases, the J end by 5 bases, with 9 bases between. The CDR3 DNA sequence: TGTGCCATCACCGCGGGTAACAATGAGCAGTTCTTC. Protein sequence: CAITAGNNEQFF.

This clonotype was seen ten or more times. The chain couples TRBV4-1 to TRBJ2-2; D possibly corresponds to TRBD1 (6 bases). The germline gives CDR1 MGHRA, CDR2 YSYEKL. The ends were cut back, 4 bases at V and 0 bases at J, with 24 bases in the middle. CDR3 length: 20 residues. CDR3 nucleotides: TGCGCCAGCAGCCGAGTGGGGGCCGGGAATCACCTTTCGAACACCGGGGAGCTGTTTTTT. Translation: CASSRVGAGNHLSNTGELFF.

The chain uses TRBV29-1 and TRBJ2-1, with 7 nucleotides matching TRBD2. The germline CDR1 and CDR2 sequences are SQVTM and ANQGSEA. This CDR3 spans 14 amino acids. With V trimmed by 1 base and J by 4 bases, 4 bases remained unmatched. The DNA of the CDR3 is TGCAGCGTTGAAGGCGGACTAGAGTACAATGAGCAGTTCTTC. Translated, it gives CSVEGGLEYNEQFF.